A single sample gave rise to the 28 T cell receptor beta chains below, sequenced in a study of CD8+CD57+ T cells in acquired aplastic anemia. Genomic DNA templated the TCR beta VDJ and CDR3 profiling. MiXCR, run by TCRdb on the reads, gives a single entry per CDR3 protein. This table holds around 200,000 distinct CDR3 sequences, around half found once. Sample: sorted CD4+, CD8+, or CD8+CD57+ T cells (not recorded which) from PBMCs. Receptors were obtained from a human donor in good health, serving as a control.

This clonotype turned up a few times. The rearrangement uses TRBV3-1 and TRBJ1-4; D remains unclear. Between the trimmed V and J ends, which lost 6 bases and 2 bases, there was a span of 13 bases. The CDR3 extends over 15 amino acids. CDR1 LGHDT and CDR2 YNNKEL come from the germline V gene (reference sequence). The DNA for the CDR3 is TGTGCCAGCAGTCCGGGGTCTTTCACTAATGAAAAACTGTTTTTT. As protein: CASSPGSFTNEKLFF.

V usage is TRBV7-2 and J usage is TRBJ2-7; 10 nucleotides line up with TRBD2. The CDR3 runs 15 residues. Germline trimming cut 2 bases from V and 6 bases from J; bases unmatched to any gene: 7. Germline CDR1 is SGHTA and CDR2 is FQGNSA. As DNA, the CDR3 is TGTGCCAGCAGCTTAAATGGAGCGGGGGGGGGCGAGCAGTACTTC. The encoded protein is CASSLNGAGGGEQYF.

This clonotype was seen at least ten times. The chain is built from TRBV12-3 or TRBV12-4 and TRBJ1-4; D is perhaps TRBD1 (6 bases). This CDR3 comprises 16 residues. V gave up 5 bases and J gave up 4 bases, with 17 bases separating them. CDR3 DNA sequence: TGTGCCAGCAGTATGGGGGGCCGAAGGATTAATGAAAAACTGTTTTTT. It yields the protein CASSMGGRRINEKLFF.

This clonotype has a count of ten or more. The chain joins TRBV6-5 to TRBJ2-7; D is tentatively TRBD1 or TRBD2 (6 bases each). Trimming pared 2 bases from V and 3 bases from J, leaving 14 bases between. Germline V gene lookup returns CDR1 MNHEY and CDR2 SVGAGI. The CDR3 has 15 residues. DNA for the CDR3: TGTGCCAGCAGTTACAGGGGGGTCACATACTACGAGCAGTACTTC. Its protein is CASSYRGVTYYEQYF.

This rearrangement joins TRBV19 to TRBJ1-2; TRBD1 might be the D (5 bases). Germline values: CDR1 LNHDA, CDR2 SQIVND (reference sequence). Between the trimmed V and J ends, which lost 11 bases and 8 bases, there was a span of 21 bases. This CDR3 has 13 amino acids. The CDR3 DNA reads TGTGCCTCTACCCGGGAAGGGGCCCACGGCTACACCTTC. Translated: CASTREGAHGYTF.

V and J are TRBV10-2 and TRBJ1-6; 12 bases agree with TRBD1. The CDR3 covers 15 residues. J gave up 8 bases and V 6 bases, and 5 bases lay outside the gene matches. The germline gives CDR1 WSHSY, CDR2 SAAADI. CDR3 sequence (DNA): TGCGCCAGCAGCGGGACAGGGGGCACAGATTCACCCCTCCACTTT. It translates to CASSGTGGTDSPLHF.

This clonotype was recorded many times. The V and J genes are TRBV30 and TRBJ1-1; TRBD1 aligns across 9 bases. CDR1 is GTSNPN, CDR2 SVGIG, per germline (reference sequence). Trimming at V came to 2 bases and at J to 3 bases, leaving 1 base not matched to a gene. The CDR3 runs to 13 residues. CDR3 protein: CAWSWDRDTEAFF. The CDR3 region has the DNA TGTGCCTGGAGTTGGGACAGGGACACTGAAGCTTTCTTT.

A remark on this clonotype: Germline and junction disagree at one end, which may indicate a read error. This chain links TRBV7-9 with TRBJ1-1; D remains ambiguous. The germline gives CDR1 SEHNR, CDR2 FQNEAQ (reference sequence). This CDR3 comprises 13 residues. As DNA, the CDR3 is TGCGCCAGCAGACCGTCTGGGAACACTGAAGCTTTCTTT. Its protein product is CASRPSGNTEAFF.

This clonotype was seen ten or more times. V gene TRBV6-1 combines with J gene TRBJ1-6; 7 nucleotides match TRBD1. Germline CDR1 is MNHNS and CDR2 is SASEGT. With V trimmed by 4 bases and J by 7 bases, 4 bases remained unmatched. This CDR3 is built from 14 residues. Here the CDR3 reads CASSAGQLNSPLHF. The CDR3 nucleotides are TGTGCCAGCAGTGCGGGACAGTTGAATTCACCCCTCCACTTT.

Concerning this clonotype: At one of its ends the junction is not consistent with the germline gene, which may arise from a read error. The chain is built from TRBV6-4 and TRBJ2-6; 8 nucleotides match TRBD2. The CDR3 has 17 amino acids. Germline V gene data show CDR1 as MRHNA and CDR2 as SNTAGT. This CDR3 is CASSERGGLTGAHVLTF. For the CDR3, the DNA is TGTGCCAGCAGTGAACGGGGGGGACTTACTGGGGCCCACGTCCTGACTTTC.

In nucleotides, the CDR3 is TGTGCCAGCAGTTACTTATACCTAGGGGACTATGGCTACACCTTC. This sequence encodes CASSYLYLGDYGYTF. J is TRBJ1-2 and V is TRBV6-5; D perhaps matches TRBD1 (5 bases). With 1 base removed from V and 3 bases from J, the gap between germline ends came to 12 bases. Germline lookup yields CDR1 MNHEY and CDR2 SVGAGI. The CDR3 length is 15 residues.

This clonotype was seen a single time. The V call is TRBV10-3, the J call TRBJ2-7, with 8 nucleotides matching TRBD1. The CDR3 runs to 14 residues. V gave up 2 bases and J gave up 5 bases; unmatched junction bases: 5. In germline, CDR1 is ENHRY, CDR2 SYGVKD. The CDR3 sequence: CAISEVYRGDEQYF. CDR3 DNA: TGTGCCATCAGTGAGGTGTACAGGGGGGACGAGCAGTACTTC.

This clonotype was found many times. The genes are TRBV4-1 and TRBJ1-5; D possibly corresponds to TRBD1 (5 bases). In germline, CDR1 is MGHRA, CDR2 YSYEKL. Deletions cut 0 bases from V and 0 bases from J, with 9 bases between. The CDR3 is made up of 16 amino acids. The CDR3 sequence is CASSQEGDGSNQPQHF. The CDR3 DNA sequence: TGCGCCAGCAGCCAAGAAGGGGACGGTAGCAATCAGCCCCAGCATTTT.

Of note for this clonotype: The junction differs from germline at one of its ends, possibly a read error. The CDR3 nucleotides are TGTGCCGCGACCCCGGGACAGGCCTACGAACAGTACTTC. Translation gives CAATPGQAYEQYF. This chain uses TRBV10-3 with TRBJ2-7, with 8 bases matching TRBD1. The CDR3 loop spans 13 amino acids. The V gene's germline CDR1 is ENHRY and CDR2 SYGVKD.

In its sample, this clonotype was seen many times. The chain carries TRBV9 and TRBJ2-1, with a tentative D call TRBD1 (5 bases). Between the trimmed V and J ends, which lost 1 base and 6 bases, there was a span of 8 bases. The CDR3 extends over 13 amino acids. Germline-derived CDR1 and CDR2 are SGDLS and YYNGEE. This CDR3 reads CASSVSGRNEQFF. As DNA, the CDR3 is TGTGCCAGCAGCGTATCAGGGCGCAATGAGCAGTTCTTC.

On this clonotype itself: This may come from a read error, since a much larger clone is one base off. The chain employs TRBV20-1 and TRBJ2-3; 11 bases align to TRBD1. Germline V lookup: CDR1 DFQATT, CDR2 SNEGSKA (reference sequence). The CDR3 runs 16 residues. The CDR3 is CSARTRDRGVTDAQYF. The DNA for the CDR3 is TGCAGTGCTAGAACCCGGGACAGGGGGGTTACAGATGCGCAGTATTTT.

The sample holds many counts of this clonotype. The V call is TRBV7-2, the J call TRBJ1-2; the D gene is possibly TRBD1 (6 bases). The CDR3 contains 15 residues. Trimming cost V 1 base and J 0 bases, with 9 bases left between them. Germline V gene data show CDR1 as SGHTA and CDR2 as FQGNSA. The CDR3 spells CASSLGTAPNYGYTF. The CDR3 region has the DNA TGTGCCAGCAGCTTAGGGACAGCGCCTAACTATGGCTACACCTTC.

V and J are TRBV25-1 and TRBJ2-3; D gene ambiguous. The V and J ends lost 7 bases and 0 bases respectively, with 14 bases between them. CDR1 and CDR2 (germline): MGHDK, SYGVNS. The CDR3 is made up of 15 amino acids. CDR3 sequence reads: CASKLSSSSTDTQYF. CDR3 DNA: TGTGCCAGCAAACTCTCCAGCTCTAGCACAGATACGCAGTATTTT.

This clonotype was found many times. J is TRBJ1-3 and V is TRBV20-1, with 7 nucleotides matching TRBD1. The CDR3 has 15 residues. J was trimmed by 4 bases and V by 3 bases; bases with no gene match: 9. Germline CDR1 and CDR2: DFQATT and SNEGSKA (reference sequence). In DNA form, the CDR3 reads TGCAGTGCTAGGCAGACAGGGTCTTTGGGAAACACCATATATTTT. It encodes CSARQTGSLGNTIYF.

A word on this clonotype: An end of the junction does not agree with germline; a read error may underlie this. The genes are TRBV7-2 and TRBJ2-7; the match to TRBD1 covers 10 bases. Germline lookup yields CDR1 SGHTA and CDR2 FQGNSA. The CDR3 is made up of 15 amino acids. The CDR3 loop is CASSQAGTGEYEQYF. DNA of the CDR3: TGCGCCAGCAGCCAAGCCGGGACAGGGGAGTACGAGCAGTACTTC.

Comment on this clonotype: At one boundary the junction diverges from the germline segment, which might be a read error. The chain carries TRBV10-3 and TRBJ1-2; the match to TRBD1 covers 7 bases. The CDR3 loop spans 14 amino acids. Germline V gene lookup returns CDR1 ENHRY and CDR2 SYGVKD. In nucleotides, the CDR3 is TGTGCCAGCAGTGAAGACAGGGACTCCTCGGAGTACACCTTC. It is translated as CASSEDRDSSEYTF.

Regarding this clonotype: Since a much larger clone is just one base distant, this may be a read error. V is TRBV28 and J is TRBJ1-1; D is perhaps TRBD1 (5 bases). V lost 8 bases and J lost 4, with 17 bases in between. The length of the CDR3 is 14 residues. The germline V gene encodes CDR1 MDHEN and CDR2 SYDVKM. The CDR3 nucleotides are TGTGCCAGCGGGACCGACGGGGGTCGCACTGAAGCTTTCTTT. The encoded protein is CASGTDGGRTEAFF.

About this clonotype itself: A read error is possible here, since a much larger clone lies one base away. The CDR3 sequence: CASICSYTF. The CDR3 nucleotides are TGTGCCAGCATCTGTTCCTACACCTTC. The chain joins TRBV27 to TRBJ1-2, with D unresolved. CDR1 is MNHEY and CDR2 is SMNVEV in the germline V gene (reference sequence). The CDR3 spans 9 residues. With 7 bases removed from V and 10 bases from J, the gap between germline ends came to 7 bases.

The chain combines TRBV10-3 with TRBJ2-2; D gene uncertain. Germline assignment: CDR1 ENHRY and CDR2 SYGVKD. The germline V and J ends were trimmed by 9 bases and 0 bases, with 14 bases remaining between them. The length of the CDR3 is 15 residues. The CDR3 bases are TGTGCCATAGGGCTCCCGGGCACGAACACCGGGGAGCTGTTTTTT. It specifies CAIGLPGTNTGELFF.

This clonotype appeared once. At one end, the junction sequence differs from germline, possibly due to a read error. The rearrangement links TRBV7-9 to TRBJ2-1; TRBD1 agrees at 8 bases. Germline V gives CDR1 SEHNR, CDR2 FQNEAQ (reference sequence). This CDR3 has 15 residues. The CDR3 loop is CAGSLAGGPLNEQFF. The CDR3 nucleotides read TGTGCCGGCAGCTTAGCAGGGGGCCCTTTGAATGAGCAGTTCTTC. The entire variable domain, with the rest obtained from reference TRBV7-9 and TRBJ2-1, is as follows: DTGVSQNPRHKITKRGQNVTFRCDPISEHNRLYWYRQTLGQGPEFLTYFQNEAQLEKSRLLSDRFSAERPKGSFSTLEIQRTEQGDSAMYLCAGSLAGGPLNEQFFGPGTRLTVL.

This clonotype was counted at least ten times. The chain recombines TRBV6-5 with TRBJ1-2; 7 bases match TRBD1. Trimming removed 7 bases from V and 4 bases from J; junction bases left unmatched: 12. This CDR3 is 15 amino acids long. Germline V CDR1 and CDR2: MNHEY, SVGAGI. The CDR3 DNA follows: TGTGCCAGCAAGGGGGCCCTAGGGGGTTCCTATGGCTACACCTTC. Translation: CASKGALGGSYGYTF.

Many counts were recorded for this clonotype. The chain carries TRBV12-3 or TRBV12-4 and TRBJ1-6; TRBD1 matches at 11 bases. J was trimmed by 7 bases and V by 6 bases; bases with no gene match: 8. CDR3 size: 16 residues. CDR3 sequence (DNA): TGTGCCAGCAGCCCAACGGGACAGGGGGGCAATTCACCCCTCCACTTT. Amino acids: CASSPTGQGGNSPLHF.

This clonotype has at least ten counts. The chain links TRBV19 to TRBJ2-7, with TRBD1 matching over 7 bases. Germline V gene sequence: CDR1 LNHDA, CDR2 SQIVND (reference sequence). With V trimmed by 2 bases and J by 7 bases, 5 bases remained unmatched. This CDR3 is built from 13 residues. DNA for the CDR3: TGTGCCAGTAGTATAATAACAGGGGAAGAGCAGTACTTC. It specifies CASSIITGEEQYF.